The next 20 T cell receptor beta chains were all read from a single sample in a study of shared clonotypes between healthy human individuals. The table came from immunoSEQ multiplex PCR; TCRdb's copy has only in-frame clones and leaves some out. The sample lists about 550,000 clones; nearly 97% were seen once. The naive CD8 subset, CD45RO-negative cells positively selected for CCR7, excluded terminally differentiated effector memory CD45RA+ cells. Sequenced input: naive CD8+ T cells sorted from blood. The receptors shown here come from a woman in her twenties or thirties in good health.

This sequence joins TRBV4-1 and TRBJ1-5; D gene unclear. This CDR3 has 17 amino acids. Germline V gene data show CDR1 as MGHRA and CDR2 as YSYEKL. V lost 1 base, J lost 7 bases, and 20 bases lay in between. In DNA, the CDR3 is TGCGCCAGCAGCCAAGTTCACAACGGCGGCATAGGCCAGCCCCAGCATTTT. It encodes CASSQVHNGGIGQPQHF.

A note on this clone: Within the sample, other DNA sequences also encode this same CDR3. The chain has TRBV19 and TRBJ2-7, with 12 bases lining up with TRBD2. From germline, CDR1 is LNHDA and CDR2 SQIVND (reference sequence). CDR3 length: 15 amino acids. V gave up 5 bases and J gave up 1 base; unmatched junction bases: 3. The CDR3 region is CASSPTSGSSYEQYF. CDR3 nucleotides: TGTGCCAGTAGTCCGACTAGCGGGAGTTCCTACGAGCAGTACTTC.

The V gene is TRBV7-8, the J gene TRBJ2-1; D uncertain. Germline CDR1 reads SGHVS; CDR2 reads FQNEAQ. Trimming left V 4 bases short and J 8 bases short, with 9 bases between. The CDR3 length is 12 residues. In nucleotides, the CDR3 is TGTGCCAGCAGCTCGGATCGGGATGAGCAGTTCTTC. Translated, it gives CASSSDRDEQFF.

This chain joins TRBV5-6 and TRBJ2-7; 9 nucleotides line up with TRBD2. This CDR3 region has 14 residues. CDR1 and CDR2 from the germline V gene are SGHDT and YYEEEE. V shed 2 bases and J 3 bases; nucleotides not matched to a gene: 3. CDR3 sequence: CASSFETSGYEQYF. The CDR3 region has the DNA TGTGCCAGCAGCTTCGAGACTAGCGGCTACGAGCAGTACTTC. Full variable domain (missing parts from reference TRBV5-6 and TRBJ2-7): DAGVTQSPTHLIKTRGQQVTLRCSPKSGHDTVSWYQQALGQGPQFIFQYYEEEERQRGNFPDRFSGHQFPNYSSELNVNALLLGDSALYLCASSFETSGYEQYFGPGTRLTVT.

The V gene is TRBV11-2, the J gene TRBJ2-3; 7 nucleotides line up with TRBD2. Germline trimming cut 0 bases from V and 4 bases from J; bases unmatched to any gene: 10. CDR1 and CDR2 from the germline V gene are SGHAT and FQNNGV. This CDR3 contains 17 residues. For the CDR3, the DNA is TGTGCCAGCAGCTTAGACCTAGCGGTTCGAGTCCCAGATACGCAGTATTTT. Translating it yields CASSLDLAVRVPDTQYF. Supplemented by reference TRBV11-2 and TRBJ2-3, the full variable domain reads EAGVAQSPRYKIIEKRQSVAFWCNPISGHATLYWYQQILGQGPKLLIQFQNNGVVDDSQLPKDRFSAERLKGVDSTLKIQPAKLEDSAVYLCASSLDLAVRVPDTQYFGPGTRLTVL.

This rearrangement joins TRBV7-9 to TRBJ1-4; maybe TRBD1 (5 bases). The germline V gene encodes CDR1 SEHNR and CDR2 FQNEAQ (reference sequence). The CDR3 is 14 residues long. The V and J ends lost 5 bases and 4 bases respectively, with 11 bases between them. The CDR3 DNA reads TGTGCCAGCAGCCCCCCAGGGTTTAATGAAAAACTGTTTTTT. Translation gives CASSPPGFNEKLFF. Complete variable domain (other parts from reference TRBV7-9 and TRBJ1-4): DTGVSQNPRHKITKRGQNVTFRCDPISEHNRLYWYRQTLGQGPEFLTYFQNEAQLEKSRLLSDRFSAERPKGSFSTLEIQRTEQGDSAMYLCASSPPGFNEKLFFGSGTQLSVL.

The J gene is TRBJ2-3, the V gene TRBV9, with 9 nucleotides matching TRBD2. After removal of 2 bases from V and 6 bases from J, the junction contained 13 bases not matched to a gene. The CDR3 covers 17 residues. Germline V gives CDR1 SGDLS, CDR2 YYNGEE. The CDR3 DNA follows: TGTGCCAGCAGCGTCAAGCGGGAGGACCTGCGGCGGGATACGCAGTATTTT. It yields the protein CASSVKREDLRRDTQYF.

The chain combines TRBV7-9 with TRBJ2-1; either TRBD1 or TRBD2 may fit D (5 bases each). Germline CDR1 is SEHNR and CDR2 is FQNEAQ (reference sequence). This CDR3 spans 15 amino acids. V dropped 5 bases and J dropped 0 bases, with 11 bases sitting between them. The CDR3 sequence is CASSIGTGSYNEQFF. The DNA for the CDR3 is TGTGCCAGCAGCATCGGGACCGGCTCCTACAATGAGCAGTTCTTC.

The chain joins TRBV19 to TRBJ2-2; possible D gene TRBD1, 6 bases. CDR1 and CDR2 from the germline V gene are LNHDA and SQIVND (reference sequence). V was cut by 6 bases and J by 6 bases, with 17 bases left in between. CDR3 length equals 15 residues. DNA of the CDR3: TGTGCCAGTAGACACCGAACAGGGCCTGCCGGGGAGCTGTTTTTT. Encoded protein: CASRHRTGPAGELFF.

Comments on this clone: The same CDR3 arises from other DNA sequences in this sample as well. The CDR3 DNA reads TGTGCCAGCAGTTTATTAGGGGAGCAAGAGACCCAGTACTTC. Translated, it gives CASSLLGEQETQYF. The chain joins TRBV28 to TRBJ2-5; the D call may be TRBD1 or TRBD2 (5 bases each). This CDR3 is 14 amino acids long. Trimming removed 1 base at V and 2 bases at J, with 8 bases between. Germline loops: CDR1 MDHEN, CDR2 SYDVKM.

J is TRBJ2-7 and V is TRBV15; TRBD2 matches 8 bases. The CDR3 covers 15 residues. The germline CDR1 and CDR2 sequences are LNHNV and YYDKDF (reference sequence). The ends lost 4 bases at V and 3 bases at J; junction bases unmatched: 8. The CDR3 region is CATSTDPAGDYEQYF. CDR3 in DNA: TGTGCCACCAGCACTGACCCAGCGGGAGACTACGAGCAGTACTTC.

V gene TRBV4-1 combines with J gene TRBJ2-7; the D is unclear. Trimming stripped 0 bases from V and 7 bases from J, with 7 bases between. This CDR3 has 12 amino acids. CDR1 and CDR2 from the germline V gene are MGHRA and YSYEKL. Here the CDR3 reads CASSQESNEQYF. CDR3 nucleotides: TGCGCCAGCAGCCAAGAATCAAATGAGCAGTACTTC.

The rearrangement uses TRBV5-8 and TRBJ2-7; D is unclear. Trimming left V 4 bases short and J 5 bases short, with 19 bases between. This CDR3 contains 15 residues. The germline CDR1 and CDR2 sequences are SGHTS and YDEGEE. The CDR3 sequence: CASSPVLEENHEQYF. The CDR3 DNA reads as TGTGCCAGCAGCCCGGTCCTTGAGGAGAACCACGAGCAGTACTTC. Variable domain in full (rest from reference TRBV5-8 and TRBJ2-7): EAGVTQSPTHLIKTRGQQATLRCSPISGHTSVYWYQQALGLGLQFLLWYDEGEERNRGNFPPRFSGRQFPNYSSELNVNALELEDSALYLCASSPVLEENHEQYFGPGTRLTVT.

This chain uses TRBV15 with TRBJ1-1; no reliable D call. This CDR3 is built from 15 residues. The germline V and J ends were trimmed by 5 bases and 0 bases, with 13 bases remaining between them. CDR1 is LNHNV, CDR2 YYDKDF, per germline (reference sequence). For the CDR3, the DNA is TGTGCCACCAGCCATGGAGGGCTCATGAACACTGAAGCTTTCTTT. Translating gives CATSHGGLMNTEAFF. Full variable domain (rest looked up from reference TRBV15 and TRBJ1-1): DAMVIQNPRYQVTQFGKPVTLSCSQTLNHNVMYWYQQKSSQAPKLLFHYYDKDFNNEADTPDNFQSRRPNTSFCFLDIRSPGLGDTAMYLCATSHGGLMNTEAFFGQGTRLTVV.

This chain connects TRBV28 to TRBJ2-1, with 8 bases aligning to TRBD2. Germline V gives CDR1 MDHEN, CDR2 SYDVKM. This CDR3 region has 17 residues. Germline trimming cut 3 bases from V and 3 bases from J; bases unmatched to any gene: 10. CDR3 protein: CASSFGPAGGFYNEQFF. CDR3 in DNA: TGTGCCAGCAGTTTCGGGCCCGCGGGGGGCTTCTACAATGAGCAGTTCTTC. The full variable domain, in which reference TRBV28 and TRBJ2-1 provide the parts outside the CDR3, is DVKVTQSSRYLVKRTGEKVFLECVQDMDHENMFWYRQDPGLGLRLIYFSYDVKMKEKGDIPEGYSVSREKKERFSLILESASTNQTSMYLCASSFGPAGGFYNEQFFGPGTRLTVL.

J is TRBJ2-7 and V is TRBV29-1; 8 nucleotides agree with TRBD2. This CDR3 is 14 amino acids long. Germline V gives CDR1 SQVTM, CDR2 ANQGSEA. V shed 4 bases and J 1 base; nucleotides not matched to a gene: 6. CDR3 residues: CSVVDIAGSYEQYF. CDR3 bases: TGCAGCGTTGTAGATATAGCGGGGTCCTACGAGCAGTACTTC.

V gene TRBV5-6 combines with J gene TRBJ1-4, with D possibly TRBD1 on 6 matching bases. The germline CDR1 and CDR2 sequences are SGHDT and YYEEEE. The CDR3 has 15 amino acids. V dropped 4 bases and J dropped 7 bases, with 17 bases sitting between them. CDR3 residues: CASSMEGEEVEKLFF. The CDR3, as DNA: TGTGCCAGCAGCATGGAGGGGGAGGAGGTTGAAAAACTGTTTTTT.

This sequence joins TRBV5-4 and TRBJ2-1, with TRBD2 matching 8 bases. The germline gives CDR1 SGHNT, CDR2 YYREEE (reference sequence). Germline trimming cut 6 bases from V and 4 bases from J; bases unmatched to any gene: 12. This CDR3 has 16 amino acids. The CDR3 is CASTFPGLGQYNEQFF. The CDR3 bases are TGTGCCAGCACCTTTCCGGGACTAGGCCAATACAATGAGCAGTTCTTC.

The rearrangement links TRBV13 to TRBJ2-3, with D perhaps TRBD1 (5 bases). Germline lookup yields CDR1 PRHDT and CDR2 FYEKMQ (reference sequence). CDR3 length: 11 residues. The V end was cut by 5 bases, the J end by 6 bases, with 6 bases between. This CDR3 reads CASSAGDTQYF. CDR3 sequence (DNA): TGTGCCAGCAGCGCAGGGGATACGCAGTATTTT. Full variable domain (rest looked up from reference TRBV13 and TRBJ2-3): AAGVIQSPRHLIKEKRETATLKCYPIPRHDTVYWYQQGPGQDPQFLISFYEKMQSDKGSIPDRFSAQQFSDYHSELNMSSLELGDSALYFCASSAGDTQYFGPGTRLTVL.

The chain recombines TRBV7-9 with TRBJ2-1; D possibly corresponds to TRBD2 (6 bases). The CDR3 totals 12 residues. The V and J ends lost 5 bases and 10 bases respectively, with 12 bases between them. CDR1 and CDR2 (germline): SEHNR, FQNEAQ (reference sequence). CDR3 bases: TGTGCCAGCAGCCCGGAGGGGATCGAGCAGTTCTTC. Amino acids: CASSPEGIEQFF. The variable domain in full, completed from reference TRBV7-9 and TRBJ2-1, reads DTGVSQNPRHKITKRGQNVTFRCDPISEHNRLYWYRQTLGQGPEFLTYFQNEAQLEKSRLLSDRFSAERPKGSFSTLEIQRTEQGDSAMYLCASSPEGIEQFFGPGTRLTVL.